The sequence of this T cell receptor (beta chain) was determined in a study of blood T cell repertoires in COVID-19. Study summary: T cells, B-cell-depleted T cells, or PBMCs supplied cDNA or gDNA.

In Seattle, patients joined the study during active infection and were tracked longitudinally. Sequencing used immunoSEQ multiplex PCR; TCRdb keeps in-frame clones, though not all of them. The sample consists of approximately 120,000 clones, 74% of them appearing once. Germline CDR1 and CDR2: SGHRS and YFSETQ. V lost 0 bases, J lost 15 bases, and 11 bases stayed unmatched. The CDR3 runs to 16 residues. The chain joins TRBV5-1 to TRBJ2-1; 14 positions match TRBD2. The receptor's source is an elderly man with COVID-19, enrolled during active disease. The sample was peripheral blood. The CDR3 region has the DNA TGCGCCAGCAGCTTGGGACTAGCGGGAGGGGCAACGTTCGCGTTCTTC. Its translation is CASSLGLAGGATFAFF.